Shown below are 10 T cell receptor beta chains from a single sample sequenced in a study of OX40 agonist ivuxolimab in advanced cancers. TCRdb keeps only in-frame clones here, not all; method: immunoSEQ multiplex PCR. The data hold more than 55,000 clones, with 86% observed a single time. Sample: CD4+ or CD8+ T cells sorted from blood, taken in a trial of the OX40 agonist ivuxolimab. These receptors came from an adult with an advanced solid tumor such as melanoma, head and neck, liver or kidney cancer.

This chain connects TRBV5-8 to TRBJ2-7; D ambiguous. Trimming removed 0 bases from V and 3 bases from J, with 4 bases in between. The CDR3 consists of 12 residues. Per germline, CDR1 SGHTS and CDR2 YDEGEE. The CDR3 loop reads CASSLVGYEQYF. The CDR3 bases are TGTGCCAGCAGCTTGGTGGGCTACGAGCAGTACTTC.

The table lists this clone with a few counts. The chain is built from TRBV11-2 and TRBJ1-4; unclear D gene. Looked up from germline, CDR1 is SGHAT and CDR2 is FQNNGV. This CDR3 has 15 amino acids. The V end lost 4 bases, the J end lost 8 bases, and 17 bases lay between the germline ends. Here the CDR3 DNA reads TGTGCCAGCAGCTCTCTGATGGGCAGGCCCGAAAAACTGTTTTTT. It is translated as CASSSLMGRPEKLFF. Full variable domain (remainder filled in from reference TRBV11-2 and TRBJ1-4): EAGVAQSPRYKIIEKRQSVAFWCNPISGHATLYWYQQILGQGPKLLIQFQNNGVVDDSQLPKDRFSAERLKGVDSTLKIQPAKLEDSAVYLCASSSLMGRPEKLFFGSGTQLSVL.

This sequence joins TRBV6-4 and TRBJ1-6, with D maybe TRBD1 (5 bases). Germline CDR1 is MRHNA and CDR2 is SNTAGT. Trimming cost V 6 bases and J 7 bases, with 16 bases left between them. The CDR3 is 15 residues long. CDR3 region: CASSLEGDSNSPLHF. The CDR3 DNA is TGTGCCAGCAGCCTGGAAGGGGATTCAAATTCACCCCTCCACTTT.

As DNA, the CDR3 is TGTGCCAGCAGCTTGGATACTCCGGGACTTGGCTATGGCTACACCTTC. Translating it yields CASSLDTPGLGYGYTF. V and J are TRBV5-4 and TRBJ1-2, with D possibly being TRBD1 (5 bases). V lost 0 bases and J 4 bases, leaving 16 bases between the germline ends. CDR1 and CDR2 (germline): SGHNT, YYREEE (reference sequence). The CDR3 consists of 16 residues.

This chain uses TRBV7-9 with TRBJ1-1, with D uncertain. CDR1 and CDR2 from the germline V gene are SEHNR and FQNEAQ (reference sequence). The CDR3 covers 14 residues. The V end lost 7 bases, the J end lost 2 bases, and 14 bases lay between the germline ends. CDR3 region: CASIIDGRNTEAFF. CDR3 nucleotide sequence: TGTGCCAGCATTATTGATGGGCGAAACACTGAAGCTTTCTTT.

The J gene is TRBJ2-3, the V gene TRBV11-3; D is ambiguous. Germline CDR1 and CDR2: SGHNT and YENEEA. V shed 0 bases and J shed 4 bases, with 2 bases lying between them. CDR3 length: 12 residues. CDR3 nucleotide sequence: TGTGCCAGCAGCTTAGACCCAGATACGCAGTATTTT. Translation: CASSLDPDTQYF.

This chain uses TRBV2 with TRBJ2-1; D is unclear. The CDR3 covers 14 residues. V was shortened by 6 bases and J by 3 bases, with 12 bases between the two germline ends. Germline-derived CDR1 and CDR2 are SNHLY and FYNNEI. CDR3 DNA: TGTGCCAGCAGCTCCTCGCCCGGCTACAATGAGCAGTTCTTC. This codes for CASSSSPGYNEQFF.

The chain couples TRBV29-1 to TRBJ2-7; TRBD2 is a possible D gene (6 bases). This CDR3 has 11 amino acids. The V end lost 7 bases, the J end lost 5 bases, and 12 bases lay between the germline ends. Per germline, CDR1 SQVTM and CDR2 ANQGSEA. CDR3 amino acids: CSGRGFHEQYF. The DNA of the CDR3 is TGCAGCGGGAGGGGATTCCACGAGCAGTACTTC.

This sequence joins TRBV11-3 and TRBJ1-5; 7 positions agree with TRBD1. CDR3 length: 13 residues. The germline gives CDR1 SGHNT, CDR2 YENEEA. J was trimmed by 6 bases and V by 5 bases; bases with no gene match: 4. The CDR3 here is CASSTYRGQPQHF. CDR3 nucleotides: TGTGCCAGCAGCACCTACAGGGGTCAGCCCCAGCATTTT.

The chain joins TRBV28 to TRBJ2-7; 7 nucleotides agree with TRBD1. Germline assignment: CDR1 MDHEN and CDR2 SYDVKM. This CDR3 contains 13 residues. The V segment lost 7 bases and the J segment 2 bases; nucleotides outside the gene matches: 5. The CDR3 loop is CASKTGVTYEQYF. The DNA of the CDR3 is TGTGCCAGCAAAACAGGGGTTACCTACGAGCAGTACTTC.